This T cell receptor beta chain was recorded in a study of CD8 T cells in ankylosing spondylitis. The TCR beta libraries were generated through quantitative 5'-RACE incorporating molecular barcodes. In TCRdb, the 5' RACE reads were re-called with MiXCR into one record per CDR3 protein. The sample carries 330,000 or so distinct CDR3 sequences, around 8% recorded once. Study-wide results and caveats: Previous work reported some of these motif variants in the synovial fluid and blood of reactive arthritis. Disease-linked clones, CD8+, were relatively rare in peripheral blood. Made up of 7 to 9 highly homologous variants, a TCR beta motif appeared characteristic of ankylosing spondylitis blood. Significant enrichment of disease-linked clones was reported in matched ankylosing spondylitis synovial fluid.

The CDR3 is made up of 13 amino acids. Germline assignment: CDR1 SNHLY and CDR2 FYNNEI. The V and J ends lost 6 bases and 2 bases respectively, with 8 bases between them. This clonotype has only one observation. What it binds is unknown. What was sequenced was blood, either unsorted or a sorted T cell fraction (not recorded which). V usage is TRBV2 and J usage is TRBJ2-1; D is perhaps TRBD1 or TRBD2 (5 bases each). The sequence was collected from a male donor with ankylosing spondylitis. CDR3 nucleotide sequence: TGTGCCAGCAGGGGACCGGCCTACAATGAGCAGTTCTTC. Translation: CASRGPAYNEQFF.